The entry that follows covers one T cell receptor (beta chain) sequence. Its specificity is unknown. This CDR3 has 16 residues. Trimming took off 4 bases at V and 2 bases at J, with 12 bases between the two ends. The V gene's germline CDR1 is LNHDA and CDR2 SQIVND (reference sequence). This sample is drawn from a study of regulatory T cells. General observations from the study: CD3G-deficient patients' regulatory T cells showed reduced Shannon diversity versus autologous conventional CD4+ and control regulatory cells. Patient Treg samples had roughly tenfold fewer unique productive TRB reads than controls.

A couple of CD3G-deficient patients had more severe autoimmunity; all had some. Sorting split CD4+ cells into CD25-high CD127-low Tregs and CD25-low CD127-high conventional T cells. The PCR used 52 TRBV and 13 TRBJ primers. Method: immunoSEQ multiplex PCR; TCRdb's copy keeps in-frame clones and lacks some. Seen here are around 2,500 clones, approximately 89% observed once, and the top ten hold around 3%. This chain uses TRBV19 with TRBJ2-6; D perhaps matches TRBD2 (6 bases). Input material: CD4+ Tregs sorted from blood. The source of this sequence is a child aged 5-17 years with CD3G deficiency. The CDR3 DNA is TGTGCCAGTAGTACTTTCGGGAGAACTGGGGCCAACGTCCTGACTTTC. Residues: CASSTFGRTGANVLTF. Full variable domain (outside the CDR3, taken from reference TRBV19 and TRBJ2-6): DGGITQSPKYLFRKEGQNVTLSCEQNLNHDAMYWYRQDPGQGLRLIYYSQIVNDFQKGDIAEGYSVSREKKESFPLTVTSAQKNPTAFYLCASSTFGRTGANVLTFGAGSRLTVL.